This TCR beta chain was sequenced in a study of monozygotic twins with cystic fibrosis. Overall study: Roughly 3.2 micrograms of fragmented DNA underwent 15 PCR cycles for library preparation. The study's findings and limits: V usage most resembled the co-twin in 13 of 16 pairs. Monozygotic CF twins shared more identical nucleotide clonotypes than unrelated patients. Low clonality (median roughly 0.0095) suggested a mostly naive repertoire.

The protocol was immunoSEQ multiplex PCR, while the TCRdb copy is restricted to in-frame clones and leaves out a portion. The sample records some 10,000 clones, 91% being singletons. Note on this clone: Antigen unknown.

The receptor was derived from a boy under 10 years old with cystic fibrosis. Sequenced material: blood.

The CDR3 nucleotides are TGTGCCTGGAACGGAGGCTCCTACAATGAGCAGTTCTTC. Its translation is CAWNGGSYNEQFF. The gene calls are TRBV30 and TRBJ2-1; the D gene is possibly TRBD2 (5 bases). Trimming stripped 4 bases from V and 0 bases from J, with 7 bases between. CDR3 size: 13 residues. Germline assignment: CDR1 GTSNPN and CDR2 SVGIG (reference sequence).